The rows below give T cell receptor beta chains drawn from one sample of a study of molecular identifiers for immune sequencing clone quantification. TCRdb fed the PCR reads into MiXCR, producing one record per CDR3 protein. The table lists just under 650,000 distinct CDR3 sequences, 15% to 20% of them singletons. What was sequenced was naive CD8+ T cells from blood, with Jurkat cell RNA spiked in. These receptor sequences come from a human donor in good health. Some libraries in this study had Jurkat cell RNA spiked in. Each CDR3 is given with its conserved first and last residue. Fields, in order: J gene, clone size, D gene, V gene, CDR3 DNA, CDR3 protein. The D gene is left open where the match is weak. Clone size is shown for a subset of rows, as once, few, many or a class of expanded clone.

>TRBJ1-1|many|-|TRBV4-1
TGCGCCAGCAGCTCTCGAAGGACAGTGAACACTGAAGCTTTCTTT
CASSSRRTVNTEAFF
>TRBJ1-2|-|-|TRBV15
TGTGCCACCAGCAGAGATCTTTCGAATACCTATGGCTACACCTTC
CATSRDLSNTYGYTF
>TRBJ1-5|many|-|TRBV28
TGTGCCAGCAGTCGTAGCCAGCCCCAGCATTTT
CASSRSQPQHF
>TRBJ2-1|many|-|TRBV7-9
TGTGCCAGCAGCGTACCAGATGAGCAGTTCTTC
CASSVPDEQFF
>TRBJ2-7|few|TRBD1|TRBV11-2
TGTGCCAGCAGCTCGCCGGGACAGGGGCCCCAAACCTACGAGCAGTACTTC
CASSSPGQGPQTYEQYF
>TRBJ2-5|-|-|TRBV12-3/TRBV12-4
TGTGCCAGCAGTTTAGGTAACGGGATAGGAGAGACCCAGTGCTTC
CASSLGNGIGETQCF
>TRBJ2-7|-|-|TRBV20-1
TGCAGTGCTAGAGATATCCCGCGCCGCAGCTTGGGAGAGCAGTACTTC
CSARDIPRRSLGEQYF
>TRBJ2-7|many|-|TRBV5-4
TGTGCCAGCAGCCACAGTCCGGGGGACGAGCAGTACTTC
CASSHSPGDEQYF
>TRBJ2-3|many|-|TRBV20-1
TGCAGTGCTAGAGATTCCGGGACTCCGCCAGATACGCAGTATTTT
CSARDSGTPPDTQYF
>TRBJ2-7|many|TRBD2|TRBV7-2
TGTGCCAGCAGCTTATTGACTAGCAGAGAGCAGTACTTC
CASSLLTSREQYF
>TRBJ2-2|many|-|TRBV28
TGTGCCAGCAGTTTACCGGGCAACCCAAACACCGGGGAGCTGTTTTTT
CASSLPGNPNTGELFF
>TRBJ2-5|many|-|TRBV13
TGTGCCAGCAGCTTAAACAGAAAAGAGACCCAGTACTTC
CASSLNRKETQYF
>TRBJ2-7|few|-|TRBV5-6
TGTGCCAGCACCCCCAATCCACTACGCGAGCAGTACTTC
CASTPNPLREQYF